Described below is a single T cell receptor beta chain sequence and its context. This sample is part of a study of regulatory and conventional T cells in RAG deficiency. This CDR3 comprises 15 residues. The V end was cut by 1 base, the J end by 8 bases, with 14 bases between. Germline assignment: CDR1 MGHRA and CDR2 YSYEKL. Method: immunoSEQ multiplex PCR; TCRdb's copy keeps in-frame clones and lacks some. The data show about 20,000 clones, roughly 89% seen once. The sorted regulatory T cells were CD4+, CD25-high and CD127-low, with genomic DNA sequenced. This sample was shared with a second study, whose subject was regulatory T cells. That source notes: Amplification used 52 TRBV primers and 13 TRBJ primers.

This TCR came from a human donor in good health. The sample consisted of Tregs sorted from blood. The rearrangement links TRBV4-1 to TRBJ1-4; maybe TRBD1 (5 bases). CDR3 DNA sequence: TGCGCCAGCAGCCAAGTTGGGACGGGTGGGGAAAAACTGTTTTTT. Residues: CASSQVGTGGEKLFF.